This T cell receptor (beta chain) was profiled in a study of Ad26.COV2.S vaccination and SARS-CoV-2 variants. Study-wide points: Among vaccine recipients, spike-specific TCR breadth exceeded that of placebo recipients. Researchers cautioned that TCR breadth and depth analyses may have underestimated total T cell responses. After vaccination, substantial breadth of spike-specific CD8+ and CD4+ responses was reported.

Generated by immunoSEQ multiplex PCR, the TCRdb table keeps only in-frame clones and is missing some. The profile covers some 450,000 clones, with roughly 87% appearing a single time and 4.3% taken by the ten largest. Treatment specified: some 20 received Ad26.COV2.S at low or high dose, single or two shots; about 5 received placebo; per-sample allocation not given. The samples date from day 63 after the first vaccine or placebo injection. In Boston, an adult donor aged 18-55 years took part. The CDR3 totals 14 residues. Between the trimmed V and J ends, which lost 5 bases and 0 bases, there was a span of 10 bases. Germline CDR1 is MNHEY and CDR2 is SVGAGI. Details on this clone: Its antigen is not identified.

The J gene is TRBJ1-2, the V gene TRBV6-5; D is unclear. The clonotype was recovered from a person between 18 and 65 years old who received the Ad26.COV2.S COVID-19 vaccine or a placebo. This material consisted of peripheral blood, taken in a trial of Ad26.COV2.S vaccine versus placebo. As DNA, the CDR3 is TGTGCCAGCAGTCCATACACGACTAACTATGGCTACACCTTC. Its translation is CASSPYTTNYGYTF.